This section outlines one T cell receptor beta chain sequence together with its context. This sample stems from a study of shared T cell receptors in the human thymus. V lost 1 base, J lost 6 bases, and 8 bases stayed unmatched. The CDR3 contains 16 residues. Germline V gives CDR1 LGHNT, CDR2 FRNRAP. The data were produced by immunoSEQ multiplex PCR, yet TCRdb's version contains in-frame clones alone and is incomplete. The sample lists 600,000 or so clones; approximately 89% were seen once. The same sample was also studied in work on human thymus T cells. As that report states: Donation came from healthy Finnish infants having corrective surgery for congenital heart defects. The thymus tissue came from resections taken during corrective heart surgery. Usage of V and J genes appeared biased in thymic and blood repertoires.

This sequence joins TRBV12-5 and TRBJ1-5, with TRBD1 matching over 8 bases. The TCR was taken from a boy under three years old with a congenital heart defect. The sequencing sample was made of thymocytes. The DNA of the CDR3 is TGTGCTAGTGGTTTGGGACTTGGACAGGGCGGTCAGCCCCAGCATTTT. This encodes CASGLGLGQGGQPQHF.